The sequence of this T cell receptor beta chain was determined in a study of CD8 T cells in ankylosing spondylitis. This clonotype was observed at least ten times. TCRdb reanalysed the 5' RACE reads using MiXCR and keeps one entry per CDR3 protein. The data show some 150,000 distinct CDR3 sequences, about an eighth seen once. CDR1 SQVTM and CDR2 ANQGSEA come from the germline V gene. V trimming: 7 bases; J trimming: 3 bases; junction bases outside the gene matches: 10. CDR3 length equals 14 residues. Sequenced sample: blood, either unsorted or a sorted T cell fraction (not recorded which). V and J are TRBV29-1 and TRBJ2-5; 8 positions agree with TRBD2. The clonotype comes from a female donor with ankylosing spondylitis or in good health (not recorded which). CDR3 nucleotides: TGCAGCGCCGCTCCAAGACTAGCGAAAGAGACCCAGTACTTC. It translates to CSAAPRLAKETQYF.